This T cell receptor (beta chain) originates from a study of blood T cells in healthy people across ages. V lost 0 bases and J 7 bases, leaving 10 bases between the germline ends. The CDR3 has 14 residues. Germline CDR1 and CDR2: SGHDN and FVKESK. Combining a sample-barcoded 5' primer with a J-beta primer mix, a second PCR ran for roughly 7 to 12 cycles. In TCRdb, the 5' RACE reads were re-called with MiXCR into one record per CDR3 protein. Found here are 1,800,000 or so distinct CDR3 sequences, around 40% of them singletons; the top ten hold 23%. The rearrangement links TRBV14 to TRBJ2-1; D uncertain. The sequenced sample consisted of blood. The sequence derives from a human donor in good health. The CDR3 DNA sequence: TGTGCCAGCAGCCAAGACGAGGCCCAGAATGAGCAGTTCTTC. Translated: CASSQDEAQNEQFF. Supplemented by reference TRBV14 and TRBJ2-1, the full variable domain reads EAGVTQFPSHSVIEKGQTVTLRCDPISGHDNLYWYRRVMGKEIKFLLHFVKESKQDESGMPNNRFLAERTGGTYSTLKVQPAELEDSGVYFCASSQDEAQNEQFFGPGTRLTVL.